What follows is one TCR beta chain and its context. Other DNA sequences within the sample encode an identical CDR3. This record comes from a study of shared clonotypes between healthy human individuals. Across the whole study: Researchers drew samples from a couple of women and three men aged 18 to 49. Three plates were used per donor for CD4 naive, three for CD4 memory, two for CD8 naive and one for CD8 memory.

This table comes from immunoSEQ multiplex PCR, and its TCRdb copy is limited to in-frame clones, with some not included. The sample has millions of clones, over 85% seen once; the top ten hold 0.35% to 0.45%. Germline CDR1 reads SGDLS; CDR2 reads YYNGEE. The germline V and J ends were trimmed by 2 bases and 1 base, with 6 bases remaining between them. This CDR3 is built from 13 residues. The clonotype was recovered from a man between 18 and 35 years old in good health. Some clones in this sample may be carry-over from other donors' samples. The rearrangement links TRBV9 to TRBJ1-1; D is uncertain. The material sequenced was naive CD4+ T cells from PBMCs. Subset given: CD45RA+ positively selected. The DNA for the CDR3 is TGTGCCAGCAGCGTCGGACGGAACACTGAAGCTTTCTTT. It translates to CASSVGRNTEAFF.